This TCR beta chain derives from a study of blood T cell repertoires in COVID-19. Study in general: T cells, B-cell-depleted T cells, or PBMCs supplied cDNA or gDNA.

There are 18 residues in the CDR3. Germline CDR1 is LNHDA and CDR2 is SQIVND (reference sequence). V was clipped by 3 bases and J by 2 bases; unmatched bases: 12. Cohort 3 donors were reported recovered after two negative PCRs, clearance, or symptom resolution. As processed by the authors: Estimation of nucleated cell counts relied on the amplification of reference gene primers. Measured with immunoSEQ multiplex PCR; TCRdb has only the in-frame clones, and not every one. V and J calls and clone size come straight from that table; D and trimming were deduced from the DNA. In the table there are roughly 380,000 clones, about 90% of which are singletons.

The chain combines TRBV19 with TRBJ2-3; 9 bases fit TRBD2. The TCR originated in a woman aged 25 to 39 who had recovered from COVID-19. The sequencing sample was made of PBMCs or T cells enriched from blood (not recorded which). CDR3 sequence: CASSIGQRGATFTDTQYF. CDR3 nucleotide sequence: TGTGCCAGTAGTATCGGTCAGCGGGGGGCTACCTTCACAGATACGCAGTATTTT. The whole variable domain, filled in from reference TRBV19 and TRBJ2-3, reads DGGITQSPKYLFRKEGQNVTLSCEQNLNHDAMYWYRQDPGQGLRLIYYSQIVNDFQKGDIAEGYSVSREKKESFPLTVTSAQKNPTAFYLCASSIGQRGATFTDTQYFGPGTRLTVL.